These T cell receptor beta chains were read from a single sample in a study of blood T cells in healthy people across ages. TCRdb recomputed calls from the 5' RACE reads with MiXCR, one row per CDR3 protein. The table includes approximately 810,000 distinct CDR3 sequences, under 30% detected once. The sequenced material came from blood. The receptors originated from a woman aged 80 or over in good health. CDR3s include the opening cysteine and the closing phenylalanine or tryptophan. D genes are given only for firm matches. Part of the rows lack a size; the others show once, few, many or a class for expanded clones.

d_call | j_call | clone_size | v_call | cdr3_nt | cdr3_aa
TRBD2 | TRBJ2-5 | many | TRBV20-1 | TGCAGTGCTAGATATCCGGGACTAGATTCTTGGTACCAAGAGACCCAGTACTTC | CSARYPGLDSWYQETQYF
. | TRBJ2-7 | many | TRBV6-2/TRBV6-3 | TGTGCCGTTACGAGAGGGGGGGACTACGAGCAGTACTTC | CAVTRGGDYEQYF
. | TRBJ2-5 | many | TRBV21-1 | TGTGCCAGCACCAAGACTCCCCAGTACTTC | CASTKTPQYF
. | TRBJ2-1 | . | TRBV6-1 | TGTGCCAGCAGTCTGAGGGGGGCCCGCTCCTACAATGAGCAGTTCTTC | CASSLRGARSYNEQFF
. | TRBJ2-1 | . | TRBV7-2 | TGTGCCAGCAGCTTAGATGTTAATGAGCAGTTCTTC | CASSLDVNEQFF
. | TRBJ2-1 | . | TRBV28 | TGTGCCAGCAGTTTGAGGGGTTCCGGTTCCTACAATGAGCAGTTCTTC | CASSLRGSGSYNEQFF
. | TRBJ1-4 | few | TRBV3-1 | TGTGCCAGCAGCCAAGTAAATACAGGTCAACTGTTTTTT | CASSQVNTGQLFF
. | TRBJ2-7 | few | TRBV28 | TGTGCCAGCCAGGGTAGAAACGAGCAGTACTTC | CASQGRNEQYF
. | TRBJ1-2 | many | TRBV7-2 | TGTGCCAGCAGCTTAGCAGGCAGGGAAGGTAAAGGCTACACCTTC | CASSLAGREGKGYTF
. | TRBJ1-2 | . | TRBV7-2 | TGTGCCAGCAGCTTAGAGTCGGGGGAAGAGGGCTACACCTTC | CASSLESGEEGYTF
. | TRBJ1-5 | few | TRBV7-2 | TGTGCCAGCAGCTCAAACGACAGAGCTCAGCCCCAGCATTTT | CASSSNDRAQPQHF
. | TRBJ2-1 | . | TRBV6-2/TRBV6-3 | TGTGCCAGCAGTTACTCGCTAGCAGGTTCCCGGGCCGTGTTCTTC | CASSYSLAGSRAVFF
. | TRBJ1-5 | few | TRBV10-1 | TGCGCCAGCAATGCGGTCAATCAGCCCCAGCATTTT | CASNAVNQPQHF
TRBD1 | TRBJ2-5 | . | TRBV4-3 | TGCGCCAGCAGCCAAGATAGGACAGGACAAGAGACCCAGTACTTC | CASSQDRTGQETQYF
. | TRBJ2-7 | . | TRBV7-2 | TGTGCCAGCAGCGACCGGTGGGGGTCCTACGAGCAGTACTTC | CASSDRWGSYEQYF
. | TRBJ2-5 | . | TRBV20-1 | TGCAGTGCTAGGCGAGTTCCCCCGTACTTC | CSARRVPPYF
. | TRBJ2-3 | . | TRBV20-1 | TGCAGTGCAACACCCGTAAACAGGGACAAGGTAGATACGCAGTATTTT | CSATPVNRDKVDTQYF
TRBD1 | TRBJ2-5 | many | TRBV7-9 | TGTGCCAGCAGCCCTCGGAGGACAGGGGGGATGGAGACCCAGTACTTC | CASSPRRTGGMETQYF